This is a list of T cell receptor beta chains from one sample in a study of cytomegalovirus exposure and HLA in healthy donors. Produced via immunoSEQ multiplex PCR; TCRdb's table is partial and in-frame only. Of about 130,000 clones listed, roughly 93% are singletons. The material sequenced was PBMCs. The receptors were gathered from a woman between 18 and 29 years old in good health and CMV-seronegative. CDR3s include the opening cysteine and the closing phenylalanine or tryptophan. Fields, in order: clone size, V gene, D gene, J gene, CDR3 protein, CDR3 DNA. D genes are given only for firm matches. A row's size may be missing; if present it is once, few, many or a size class.

clone size: once; V gene: TRBV5-6; D gene: .; J gene: TRBJ1-2; CDR3 protein: CASSFGQPRYTF; CDR3 DNA: TGTGCCAGCAGCTTTGGGCAGCCCAGATACACCTTC
clone size: .; V gene: TRBV28; D gene: TRBD1; J gene: TRBJ1-5; CDR3 protein: CASRGGTGDQPQHF; CDR3 DNA: TGTGCCAGCAGAGGGGGGACAGGAGATCAGCCCCAGCATTTT
clone size: .; V gene: TRBV7-9; D gene: .; J gene: TRBJ2-5; CDR3 protein: CASVGQGEETQYF; CDR3 DNA: TGTGCCAGCGTAGGACAAGGGGAAGAGACCCAGTACTTC
clone size: .; V gene: TRBV9; D gene: .; J gene: TRBJ2-7; CDR3 protein: CASSVGVGGPYEQYF; CDR3 DNA: TGTGCCAGCAGCGTGGGTGTGGGGGGACCTTACGAGCAGTACTTC
clone size: .; V gene: TRBV6-5; D gene: TRBD2; J gene: TRBJ2-1; CDR3 protein: CASSSTSGRGNNEQFF; CDR3 DNA: TGTGCCAGCAGTTCGACTAGCGGGAGAGGTAACAATGAGCAGTTCTTC
clone size: .; V gene: TRBV6-6; D gene: TRBD1; J gene: TRBJ1-4; CDR3 protein: CASRRTGKNEKLFF; CDR3 DNA: TGTGCCAGCAGGCGGACAGGGAAGAATGAAAAACTGTTTTTT
clone size: .; V gene: TRBV4-1; D gene: TRBD1; J gene: TRBJ1-1; CDR3 protein: CASSPEQGGNTEAFF; CDR3 DNA: TGCGCCAGCAGCCCGGAACAGGGGGGGAACACTGAAGCTTTCTTT
clone size: .; V gene: TRBV5-4; D gene: .; J gene: TRBJ2-1; CDR3 protein: CASSLGTDLPDEQFF; CDR3 DNA: TGTGCCAGCAGCTTGGGGACAGACCTACCCGATGAGCAGTTCTTC
clone size: .; V gene: TRBV28; D gene: .; J gene: TRBJ1-5; CDR3 protein: CASSYFSQRYSNQPQHF; CDR3 DNA: TGTGCCAGCAGTTATTTTTCACAGAGATATAGCAATCAGCCCCAGCATTTT
clone size: .; V gene: TRBV5-1; D gene: TRBD2; J gene: TRBJ2-1; CDR3 protein: CASSLGSSGGNEQFF; CDR3 DNA: TGCGCCAGCAGCTTGGGGTCTAGCGGGGGGAATGAGCAGTTCTTC
clone size: .; V gene: TRBV7-6; D gene: .; J gene: TRBJ1-1; CDR3 protein: CASSLGGGSSEAFF; CDR3 DNA: TGTGCCAGCAGCTTAGGGGGGGGGAGCTCTGAAGCTTTCTTT